Below are 17 T cell receptor beta chains sequenced from a single sample in a study of shared clonotypes between healthy human individuals. The assay was immunoSEQ multiplex PCR, and TCRdb's table has in-frame clones only and misses some. Here the sample spans about 600,000 clones, just over 75% being singletons. Sequencing input: PBMCs. The receptors shown here come from a woman in her thirties or forties in good health. Some clones in this sample may be carry-over from other donors' samples.

The chain carries TRBV5-1 and TRBJ2-1, with no clear D. CDR1 and CDR2 (germline): SGHRS, YFSETQ. This CDR3 spans 15 amino acids. Deletions cut 0 bases from V and 7 bases from J, with 14 bases between. The CDR3 protein is CASSLVPSPLNEQFF. The CDR3 bases are TGCGCCAGCAGCTTGGTCCCATCTCCCCTTAATGAGCAGTTCTTC.

This clone appeared many times. The rearrangement links TRBV19 to TRBJ2-7; D gene ambiguous. The germline V and J ends were trimmed by 7 bases and 1 base, with 14 bases remaining between them. The CDR3 sequence is 14 residues long. Germline CDR1 is LNHDA and CDR2 is SQIVND (reference sequence). The CDR3 coding sequence is TGTGCCAGTAAGGTGGATCATGATTCCTACGAGCAGTACTTC. Protein: CASKVDHDSYEQYF.

The chain combines TRBV11-2 with TRBJ2-2; D might be TRBD2 (5 bases). V gave up 7 bases and J gave up 4 bases, with 22 bases separating them. Germline V lookup: CDR1 SGHAT, CDR2 FQNNGV. CDR3 length: 17 residues. CDR3 protein: CASTIGRVGYGTGELFF. In DNA form, the CDR3 reads TGTGCCAGCACCATAGGGCGGGTGGGTTATGGCACCGGGGAGCTGTTTTTT.

The chain joins TRBV18 to TRBJ1-2; D perhaps matches TRBD1 (5 bases). This CDR3 has 13 residues. Germline V lookup: CDR1 KGHSH, CDR2 LQKENI. V was pared by 3 bases and J by 8 bases, with 13 bases between. CDR3 nucleotides: TGTGCCAGCTCACCCAGGGAAACGGACGGCTACACCTTC. Amino acid sequence: CASSPRETDGYTF.

The chain carries TRBV7-9 and TRBJ2-7; TRBD1 aligns across 9 bases. Germline V CDR1 and CDR2: SEHNR, FQNEAQ (reference sequence). J lost 4 bases, V lost 3 bases, and 13 bases had no gene match. This CDR3 contains 17 residues. Here the CDR3 DNA reads TGTGCCAGCAGCTTTGGCCCCAAAGGACAGGGGAGGTACGAGCAGTACTTC. This gives the protein CASSFGPKGQGRYEQYF.

About this clone: A read error may produce the germline difference seen at one junction end. V usage is TRBV6-5 and J usage is TRBJ1-1; D is perhaps TRBD1 (6 bases). Germline V lookup: CDR1 MNHEY, CDR2 SVGAGI. The CDR3 has 14 amino acids. DNA of the CDR3: TGTGTCAGCAGTTACTCGGGGGCTTCCACTGAAGCTTTCTTT. Translation gives CVSSYSGASTEAFF.

Note on this clone: This CDR3 is also generated by other DNA sequences in the sample. The chain couples TRBV5-1 to TRBJ1-4; 8 positions match TRBD1. Trimming removed 0 bases from V and 0 bases from J; junction bases left unmatched: 7. Germline values: CDR1 SGHRS, CDR2 YFSETQ. The CDR3 spans 18 residues. CDR3 DNA: TGCGCCAGCAGCTTGGCCCAGCAGGGGGCGGCAACTAATGAAAAACTGTTTTTT. This sequence encodes CASSLAQQGAATNEKLFF.

The J gene is TRBJ1-4, the V gene TRBV19; possible D gene TRBD1, 5 bases. V shed 5 bases and J shed 0 bases, with 10 bases lying between them. Germline CDR1 reads LNHDA; CDR2 reads SQIVND (reference sequence). The CDR3 loop spans 15 amino acids. The CDR3 sequence: CASSWGVATNEKLFF. The CDR3, as DNA: TGTGCCAGTAGTTGGGGCGTTGCAACTAATGAAAAACTGTTTTTT.

This sequence joins TRBV29-1 and TRBJ1-5; TRBD1 might be the D (5 bases). This CDR3 contains 12 residues. In germline, CDR1 is SQVTM, CDR2 ANQGSEA. V dropped 6 bases and J dropped 5 bases, with 11 bases sitting between them. CDR3 residues: CSVGRGDQPQHF. CDR3 DNA sequence: TGCAGCGTGGGGCGGGGGGATCAGCCCCAGCATTTT.

The chain combines TRBV7-8 with TRBJ1-1, with TRBD1 as a possible D gene (5 bases). Germline V gives CDR1 SGHVS, CDR2 FQNEAQ. CDR3 length: 17 residues. V was shortened by 2 bases and J by 0 bases, with 16 bases between the two germline ends. The CDR3 DNA is TGTGCCAGCAGCTTATCCATGTCGGGGACTTTGAACACTGAAGCTTTCTTT. It is translated as CASSLSMSGTLNTEAFF.

Of note for this clone: A much more abundant neighbour one base away suggests this may be a read error. The chain recombines TRBV10-3 with TRBJ2-7; TRBD1 might be the D (7 bases). V dropped 10 bases and J dropped 2 bases, with 9 bases sitting between them. Germline CDR1 is ENHRY and CDR2 is SYGVKD. The CDR3 runs 11 residues. The CDR3 coding sequence is TGTGCCAGCAGGGGGGCCTACGAGCAGTACTTC. Its translation: CASRGAYEQYF.

For the CDR3, the DNA is TGTGCCAGCAGCCCTCTAGCGGGAGAGGGTCAAGAGACCCAGTACTTC. Encoded protein: CASSPLAGEGQETQYF. The V call is TRBV11-2, the J call TRBJ2-5; TRBD2 matches at 10 bases. Germline assignment: CDR1 SGHAT and CDR2 FQNNGV. V was clipped by 5 bases and J by 2 bases; unmatched bases: 8. This CDR3 has 16 amino acids.

V and J are TRBV29-1 and TRBJ2-1; 7 bases are a match to TRBD1. The V gene end was trimmed by 4 bases and the J gene end by 7 bases; junction bases not matched to a gene: 1. The CDR3 extends over 11 amino acids. Looked up from germline, CDR1 is SQVTM and CDR2 is ANQGSEA. The CDR3 nucleotides read TGCAGCGTTGCCAGGGGGAATGAGCAGTTCTTC. Protein: CSVARGNEQFF.

On this clone: The conserved closing phenylalanine or tryptophan is absent in this CDR3, likely reflecting a read error. The genes are TRBV28 and TRBJ2-7; tentatively, D is TRBD2 (5 bases). Germline lookup yields CDR1 MDHEN and CDR2 SYDVKM. With 3 bases removed from V and 3 bases from J, the gap between germline ends came to 12 bases. The CDR3 is made up of 14 amino acids. In DNA form, the CDR3 reads TGTGCCAGCAGTTTTGGGAGCGCCCGCTACGAGCAGTACCTC. Its protein product is CASSFGSARYEQYL.

The J gene is TRBJ1-5, the V gene TRBV5-1, with D hard to call. The CDR3 length is 15 residues. CDR1 SGHRS and CDR2 YFSETQ come from the germline V gene. The V and J ends lost 4 bases and 3 bases respectively, with 14 bases between them. CDR3 amino acids: CASSANGEINQPQHF. The CDR3 region has the DNA TGCGCCAGCAGCGCGAACGGGGAGATCAATCAGCCCCAGCATTTT.

The chain joins TRBV5-5 to TRBJ2-5; a weak D match, TRBD2 (6 bases). Trimming removed 4 bases at V and 4 bases at J, with 17 bases between. Looked up from germline, CDR1 is SGHKS and CDR2 is YYEKEE (reference sequence). This CDR3 spans 15 amino acids. In nucleotides, the CDR3 is TGTGCCAGCAGCCCGGGAAGGGAGGAGCGAGAGACCCAGTACTTC. Amino acid sequence: CASSPGREERETQYF. The whole variable domain, filled in from reference TRBV5-5 and TRBJ2-5, reads DAGVTQSPTHLIKTRGQQVTLRCSPISGHKSVSWYQQVLGQGPQFIFQYYEKEERGRGNFPDRFSARQFPNYSSELNVNALLLGDSALYLCASSPGREERETQYFGPGTRLLVL.

CDR3 loop: CASSLTGYNNEQFF. The CDR3 region has the DNA TGTGCCAGCAGCTTAACCGGCTATAACAATGAGCAGTTCTTC. The chain is built from TRBV7-3 and TRBJ2-1; D not certain. The CDR3 is 14 amino acids. Germline lookup yields CDR1 SGHTA and CDR2 FQGTGA. V was trimmed by 0 bases and J by 5 bases, leaving 8 bases between them.